This T cell receptor beta chain was obtained from a study of T cells after yellow fever vaccination. Overall study: SMART-Seq v4 Ultra Low Input served to prepare low-cell-number fractions.

General study points: Most clones from primary vaccination were detected again post-booster (about 96% CD4, about 88% CD8). Only a small proportion of the clonotypes turned up in both the CD4 and the CD8 compartments, likely arising from convergent recombination.

The CDR3 sequence is 15 residues long. In germline, CDR1 is DFQATT, CDR2 SNEGSKA (reference sequence). The junction had 5 bases not matched to a gene; V was cut back by 0 bases and J by 5 bases. A 5'RACE template-switching step, the method used to make TCR cDNA, added a universal primer site and UMIs. TCRdb recomputed calls from the 5' RACE reads with MiXCR, one row per CDR3 protein. The sample consists of hundreds of thousands of distinct CDR3 sequences, 9% to 15% of them appearing once. This clonotype was found many times. Its specificity is not known. The sequencing here drew on PBMCs, taken on the day of the yellow fever booster vaccination. This chain connects TRBV20-1 to TRBJ2-1; 9 bases fit TRBD2. This TCR was sampled from a man aged 25 to 45 who received the YFV17D yellow fever vaccine. The CDR3 bases are TGCAGTGCTAGAGACTTGGGACTAGCAGACAATGAGCAGTTCTTC. Amino acids: CSARDLGLADNEQFF.